This T cell receptor beta chain was found in a study of blood T cells in healthy people across ages. A sample-barcoded 5' primer and a J-beta primer mix were used in a second PCR of about 7 to 12 cycles. TCRdb independently ran MiXCR on the 5' RACE reads; one entry per CDR3 protein. The table shows roughly 2 million distinct CDR3 sequences, with around half occurring only once. This CDR3 contains 15 residues. Germline V lookup: CDR1 MDHEN, CDR2 SYDVKM. Losses at the gene ends were 7 bases for V and 4 bases for J; bases not matched to a gene: 9. Whole-study results and caveats: Getting older went along with TCR beta diversity per million T cells dropping roughly linearly.

About this clonotype itself: The target antigen is unknown.

The sample comprised blood. The origin of this receptor is a woman between 35 and 50 years old in good health. The chain couples TRBV28 to TRBJ1-4, with 7 positions matching TRBD1. The CDR3 bases are TGTGCCAGCACCAGGGGGGGGGGAGTTAATGAAAAACTGTTTTTT. Protein: CASTRGGGVNEKLFF.